This T cell receptor (beta chain) was retrieved from a study of PD-L1 blockade in urothelial cancer. Study details: Every 3 weeks, patients received intravenous atezolizumab 1,200 mg, beginning 2014. The researchers analyzed blood 3 weeks (second dose) and 6 weeks after treatment start. The median T cell count in blood samples was roughly 140,000.

This CDR3 has 15 residues. Trimming cost V 6 bases and J 2 bases; bases outside gene matches: 4. The V gene's germline CDR1 is SEHNR and CDR2 FQNEAQ (reference sequence). Some clones are missing from TCRdb's copy, which holds only in-frame ones; the method was immunoSEQ multiplex PCR. This table holds 20,000 to 25,000 clones, approximately 90% found once. There are a few counts of this clone. Each patient contributed between 1 and 8 total time points of blood mononuclear cells, pretreatment and during treatment. This receptor was taken from a man aged 45-60 years with urothelial cancer. The sample here was PBMCs, taken around atezolizumab (anti-PD-L1) treatment. The chain has TRBV7-9 and TRBJ2-1; 10 bases are shared with TRBD1. The CDR3 reads CASRGGQGAYNEQFF. The CDR3 nucleotides are TGTGCCAGCAGGGGTGGACAGGGGGCCTACAATGAGCAGTTCTTC.